This note documents a single TCR beta chain sequence. V was clipped by 0 bases and J by 1 base; unmatched bases: 4. There are 17 residues in the CDR3. Per germline, CDR1 SGDLS and CDR2 YYNGEE. Original processing methods: Reference gene primer amplification in the assay estimated nucleated cell counts. The method was immunoSEQ multiplex PCR; TCRdb's version includes in-frame clones alone and lacks a portion of them. V and J calls and clone size come straight from that table; D and trimming were deduced from the DNA. The sample has more than 90,000 clones; 82% are singletons. This record belongs to a study of blood T cell repertoires in COVID-19. As for the study in general: The United States, Italy and Spain provided the acute and convalescent COVID-19 samples. Sources were T cells, B-cell-depleted T cells, or PBMCs; the material itself was cDNA or gDNA.

The specimen sequenced was peripheral blood. The chain uses TRBV9 and TRBJ2-5, with 12 bases that match TRBD2. This receptor was obtained from a man in his sixties or seventies with acute or convalescent COVID-19. CDR3 residues: CASSVGLAGGTQETQYF. Written as DNA, the CDR3 is TGTGCCAGCAGCGTAGGGCTAGCGGGAGGGACCCAAGAGACCCAGTACTTC. The whole variable domain, filled in from reference TRBV9 and TRBJ2-5, reads DSGVTQTPKHLITATGQRVTLRCSPRSGDLSVYWYQQSLDQGLQFLIQYYNGEERAKGNILERFSAQQFPDLHSELNLSSLELGDSALYFCASSVGLAGGTQETQYFGPGTRLLVL.